This T cell receptor (beta chain) was recovered during a study of PD-1 blockade in classical Hodgkin lymphoma. Study conclusions and caveats: Lower baseline TCR diversity marked trial partial responders and progressors.

Time point: cycle 4 day 1 (C4D1), after 6 weeks of nivolumab. Every patient relapsed after autologous stem cell transplantation, and brentuximab vedotin exposure varied. The CDR3 consists of 15 residues. Germline CDR1 is LNHNV and CDR2 is YYDKDF (reference sequence). Trimming shortened V by 0 bases and J by 0 bases, and 6 bases separated the two germline ends. Method: immunoSEQ multiplex PCR; TCRdb's copy keeps in-frame clones and lacks some. The sample consists of about 41,000 clones, approximately 67% of them appearing once. The sample holds a few counts of this clone. Its specificity is not known. The sequenced sample was peripheral blood mononuclear cells (PBMCs), obtained before the fourth cycle of nivolumab. V usage is TRBV15 and J usage is TRBJ1-3; D gene uncertain. The receptor comes from a human donor with classical Hodgkin lymphoma. The CDR3, as DNA: TGTGCCACCAGCAGAGATAAAGGCTCTGGAAACACCATATATTTT. It translates to CATSRDKGSGNTIYF.